This T cell receptor (beta chain) was sequenced during a study of Ad26.COV2.S vaccination and SARS-CoV-2 variants. Study-level information: Doses of Ad26.COV2.S were injected into muscle once or twice, 56 days apart.

Repertoires were generated with immunoSEQ multiplex PCR, while TCRdb's copy carries only in-frame clones and drops some. The sample records about 400,000 clones, approximately 90% being singletons. The CDR3 consists of 14 residues. Germline V gene sequence: CDR1 LGHDT, CDR2 YNNKEL (reference sequence). V was clipped by 4 bases and J by 0 bases, with 6 bases between them. This clone was counted only a few times. What it recognizes is unknown. The treatment: 15 to 20 received Ad26.COV2.S at low or high dose, single or two shots; roughly 5 received placebo; per-sample allocation not given. Sampling happened 63 days after the first vaccine or placebo injection. General study findings and limits: Following vaccination, spike-specific CD8+ and CD4+ T cell responses reportedly exhibited substantial breadth. Possible underestimation of total T cell responses by the TCR breadth and depth analyses was noted. Vaccinees showed greater spike-specific TCR breadth than placebo recipients.

Sequencing used peripheral blood, obtained in a trial of Ad26.COV2.S vaccine versus placebo. This TCR was sampled from a person aged 18-65 years who received the Ad26.COV2.S COVID-19 vaccine or a placebo. V usage is TRBV3-1 (or the pseudogene TRBV3-2) and J usage is TRBJ2-2; no clear D. The CDR3: CASSLRTNTGELFF. CDR3 DNA: TGTGCCAGCAGCCTAAGAACGAACACCGGGGAGCTGTTTTTT.